The rows below give T cell receptor beta chains drawn from one sample of a study of blood T cell repertoires in COVID-19. Assay used: immunoSEQ multiplex PCR; TCRdb lists only in-frame clones, some missing. The table includes 60,000 to 65,000 clones, about 74% detected once. Sequencing was performed on peripheral blood. These receptors were obtained from a woman aged 80 or over with acute or convalescent COVID-19. CDR3s include the opening cysteine and the closing phenylalanine or tryptophan. The D gene is left open where the match is weak. Rows give clone size only sometimes, using once, few, many, or a class for an expanded clone.

v_call	d_call	clone_size	j_call	cdr3_aa	cdr3_nt
TRBV30	TRBD1	few	TRBJ2-2	CAWKEGQLTGELFF	TGTGCCTGGAAAGAGGGACAGCTCACCGGGGAGCTGTTTTTT
TRBV10-3	TRBD2	few	TRBJ2-3	CAISGQVGRVTDTQYF	TGTGCCATCAGTGGCCAAGTGGGGAGGGTGACAGATACGCAGTATTTT
TRBV7-3	NA	NA	TRBJ2-2	CASSLGRGGGELFF	TGTGCCAGCAGCTTAGGCAGGGGCGGCGGGGAGCTGTTTTTT
TRBV19	NA	NA	TRBJ1-3	CASSSESGNTIYF	TGTGCCAGTAGTAGTGAGTCTGGAAACACCATATATTTT
TRBV5-1	NA	NA	TRBJ1-2	CASSSSYGQGSNYGYTF	TGCGCCAGCAGCTCCAGTTACGGGCAGGGATCTAACTATGGCTACACCTTC
TRBV30	NA	NA	TRBJ2-1	CAWSVSGWRGEQFF	TGTGCCTGGAGTGTGAGCGGGTGGAGGGGTGAGCAGTTCTTC
TRBV7-2	NA	NA	TRBJ1-2	CASSSPGSNYGYTF	TGTGCCAGCAGCTCGCCCGGGAGTAACTATGGCTACACCTTC
TRBV18	NA	NA	TRBJ2-1	CASSPPEGFPYNEQFF	TGTGCCAGCTCACCACCGGAGGGGTTCCCCTACAATGAGCAGTTCTTC
TRBV7-6	NA	NA	TRBJ2-2	CASSIDQGSGELFF	TGTGCCAGCAGCATAGACCAGGGTTCCGGGGAGCTGTTTTTT
TRBV28	NA	NA	TRBJ2-7	CASSLGGEQYF	TGTGCCAGCAGTTTGGGGGGCGAGCAGTACTTC
TRBV7-9	NA	NA	TRBJ1-1	CASSGQGGPNTEAFF	TGTGCCAGCAGCGGGCAGGGAGGGCCGAACACTGAAGCTTTCTTT
TRBV4-2	TRBD1	NA	TRBJ2-5	CASSHGTGTETQYF	TGTGCCAGCAGCCACGGGACAGGGACAGAGACCCAGTACTTC
TRBV7-2	TRBD2	NA	TRBJ2-7	CASSLDWGGEQYF	TGTGCCAGCAGCTTAGACTGGGGGGGCGAGCAGTACTTC